The source of this T cell receptor (beta chain) is a study of T cell repertoires in cytomegalovirus infection. Overall study: Public signatures in TCR beta pointed to CMV infection and matching HLA type.

TCRdb reprocessed the reads via MiXCR and lists one record per CDR3 protein. The sample carries about 830,000 distinct CDR3 sequences, 32% recorded once. This clonotype occurred many times. Its antigen is not known. V lost 7 bases, J lost 4 bases, and 29 bases lay in between. The CDR3 runs 19 residues. From germline, CDR1 is SGHTA and CDR2 FQGNSA. This material consisted of cultured CD8+ T cells from PBMCs, taken from culture after CMV antigen stimulation. The chain couples TRBV7-2 to TRBJ2-1, with D possibly called TRBD1 or TRBD2 (7 bases each). The receptor's source is a human donor in good health (CMV status not recorded). Some clones in this sample may be carry-over from other donors' samples. The CDR3 coding sequence is TGTGCCAGCAATTCAAAGGGGGCGGGGGAACAACAACGATACAATGAGCAGTTCTTC. Residues: CASNSKGAGEQQRYNEQFF.